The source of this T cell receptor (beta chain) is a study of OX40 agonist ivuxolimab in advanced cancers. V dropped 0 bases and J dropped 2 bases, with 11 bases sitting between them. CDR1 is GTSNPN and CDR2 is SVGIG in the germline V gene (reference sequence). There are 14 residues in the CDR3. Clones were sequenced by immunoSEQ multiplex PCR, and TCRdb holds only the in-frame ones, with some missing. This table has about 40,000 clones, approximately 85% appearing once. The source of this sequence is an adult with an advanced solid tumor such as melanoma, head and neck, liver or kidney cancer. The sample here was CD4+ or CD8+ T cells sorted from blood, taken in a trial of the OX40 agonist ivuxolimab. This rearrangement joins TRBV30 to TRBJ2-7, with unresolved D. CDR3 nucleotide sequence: TGTGCCTGGAGTGTTTCTAGTCTGGCCTACGAGCAGTACTTC. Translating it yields CAWSVSSLAYEQYF. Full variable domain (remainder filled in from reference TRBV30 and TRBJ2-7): SQTIHQWPATLVQPVGSPLSLECTVEGTSNPNLYWYRQAAGRGLQLLFYSVGIGQISSEVPQNLSASRPQDRQFILSSKKLLLSDSGFYLCAWSVSSLAYEQYFGPGTRLTVT.